Below, one T cell receptor (beta chain) is given with its context. The source of the sample is a study of CD8 T cells in Susac syndrome. Random hexamers primed reverse transcription of about 0.45 to 1 ug RNA. TCRdb called the immunoSEQ multiplex PCR reads again in MiXCR, with one record for every CDR3 protein. The data hold around 220,000 distinct CDR3 sequences, with 80% to 95% observed a single time. The CDR3 loop spans 12 amino acids. With 5 bases clipped from V and 8 bases from J, the junction kept 6 bases outside the gene matches. Germline V gives CDR1 PRHDT, CDR2 FYEKMQ (reference sequence). This sequence was found in a human donor with multiple sclerosis. The chain employs TRBV13 and TRBJ2-7, with 7 bases that match TRBD1. The sample comprised CD8+ T cells from PBMCs. As DNA, the CDR3 is TGTGCCAGCAGCCAAGACAGGGACCAGCAGTACTTC. Its protein product is CASSQDRDQQYF.